The 10 T cell receptor beta chains below were found in one sample sequenced in a study of long-term antiretroviral therapy in people with HIV. At the survey level, the v3.0 immunoSEQ assay was run. The method was immunoSEQ multiplex PCR; TCRdb's version includes in-frame clones alone and lacks a portion of them. The table records 24,000 or so clones, 90% to 95% of them present only once. This specimen consisted of unsorted PBMCs, obtained about 5 years after starting antiretroviral therapy. Receptor source: a woman aged 45-65 years with HIV.

The chain joins TRBV6-1 to TRBJ2-5; D is possibly TRBD2 (6 bases). The CDR3 runs 14 residues. Germline V gene sequence: CDR1 MNHNS, CDR2 SASEGT. V was trimmed by 4 bases and J by 3 bases, leaving 12 bases between them. Written as DNA, the CDR3 is TGTGCCAGCAGTGCGACGGGACTGAAAGAGACCCAGTACTTC. As protein: CASSATGLKETQYF.

The chain has TRBV10-3 and TRBJ2-3; TRBD2 agrees at 9 bases. Germline V gene sequence: CDR1 ENHRY, CDR2 SYGVKD. The CDR3 contains 16 residues. Trimming cost V 5 bases and J 3 bases; bases outside gene matches: 9. CDR3 loop: CAISYPPSGETDTQYF. The CDR3 DNA reads TGTGCCATCAGTTACCCCCCTAGCGGGGAGACAGATACGCAGTATTTT.

This clone was counted between two and nine times. V and J are TRBV5-1 and TRBJ2-1; D might be TRBD2 (6 bases). Between the trimmed V and J ends, which lost 0 bases and 7 bases, there was a span of 8 bases. In germline, CDR1 is SGHRS, CDR2 YFSETQ. The CDR3 loop spans 13 amino acids. In DNA, the CDR3 is TGCGCCAGCAGCTTGGCCGGAGGGAATGAGCAGTTCTTC. Translating it yields CASSLAGGNEQFF.

The V call is TRBV5-4, the J call TRBJ2-3; a possible D gene is TRBD2 (6 bases). The germline CDR1 and CDR2 sequences are SGHNT and YYREEE (reference sequence). The V and J ends lost 4 bases and 6 bases respectively, with 18 bases between them. There are 15 residues in the CDR3. The CDR3 sequence: CASSPVGPAGDTQYF. The CDR3 DNA follows: TGTGCCAGCAGCCCTGTCGGTCCTGCGGGGGATACGCAGTATTTT.

The rearrangement uses TRBV4-2 and TRBJ2-7; D gene unclear. Germline V CDR1 and CDR2: LGHNA, YNFKEQ. The ends were cut back, 1 base at V and 6 bases at J, with 10 bases in the middle. This CDR3 is built from 13 residues. CDR3 nucleotide sequence: TGTGCCAGCAGCCAAGGAGATGACGTCGAGCAGTACTTC. Translation gives CASSQGDDVEQYF.

The chain recombines TRBV27 with TRBJ2-2; no clear D. Germline V gives CDR1 MNHEY, CDR2 SMNVEV (reference sequence). The germline V and J ends were trimmed by 2 bases and 3 bases, with 7 bases remaining between them. CDR3 length equals 14 residues. The CDR3 region is CASSLNLHTGELFF. The CDR3 DNA reads as TGTGCCAGCAGTTTAAACTTACACACCGGGGAGCTGTTTTTT.

The CDR3 here is CASGQGMYEQYF. The CDR3 bases are TGCGCCAGCGGGCAAGGGATGTACGAGCAGTACTTC. V is TRBV5-1 and J is TRBJ2-7; D is unclear. This CDR3 has 12 residues. The germline V and J ends were trimmed by 7 bases and 4 bases, with 12 bases remaining between them. Germline-derived CDR1 and CDR2 are SGHRS and YFSETQ. The full variable domain, rest sourced from reference TRBV5-1 and TRBJ2-7, is KAGVTQTPRYLIKTRGQQVTLSCSPISGHRSVSWYQQTPGQGLQFLFEYFSETQRNKGNFPGRFSGRQFSNSRSEMNVSTLELGDSALYLCASGQGMYEQYFGPGTRLTVT.

CDR3: CASSLAGQPYTF. The CDR3 DNA follows: TGTGCCAGCAGCCTGGCGGGACAGCCCTACACCTTC. This chain uses TRBV7-9 with TRBJ1-2; 7 bases line up with TRBD1. The germline V gene has CDR1 SEHNR and CDR2 FQNEAQ (reference sequence). V lost 5 bases, J lost 10 bases, and 7 bases stayed unmatched. The CDR3 runs to 12 residues.

This chain links TRBV11-2 with TRBJ1-1, with a possible D match to TRBD1 (6 bases). Germline V gene data show CDR1 as SGHAT and CDR2 as FQNNGV. CDR3 size: 14 residues. V lost 5 bases and J 2 bases, leaving 12 bases between the germline ends. The CDR3 coding sequence is TGTGCCAGCAGCCCTAGACAGGCAAACACTGAAGCTTTCTTT. Translating it yields CASSPRQANTEAFF.

The gene calls are TRBV10-3 and TRBJ2-2; D may match TRBD1 or TRBD2 (6 bases each). CDR1 and CDR2 from the germline V gene are ENHRY and SYGVKD. The CDR3 is 16 amino acids. Trimming pared 2 bases from V and 6 bases from J, leaving 16 bases between. CDR3 amino acids: CAISERQGTPPGELFF. CDR3 nucleotides: TGTGCCATCAGTGAGAGGCAGGGGACTCCCCCCGGGGAGCTGTTTTTT.